The sequence of this TCR beta chain was determined in a study of T cells in tumors after PD-1 blockade. Study information: Prior checkpoint blockade, systemic immunosuppressant use, or anti-cancer therapy within 4 weeks excluded patients. Some patients also took daily vismodegib 150 mg during anti-PD-1 treatment.

CDR1 is KGHSH, CDR2 LQKENI, per germline. This CDR3 is built from 13 residues. Trimming took off 5 bases at V and 2 bases at J, with 9 bases between the two ends. The repertoire was sequenced with immunoSEQ multiplex PCR; TCRdb's copy has only in-frame clones and lacks some. Counted here are 4,400 or so clones, 63% occurring once; the ten biggest clones make up more than 14%. Of note for this clone: What it binds is unknown. The same CDR3 is also encoded by other DNA sequences in this sample.

General study points: Some novel exhausted tumor clones appeared in pre-treatment blood, suggesting peripheral recruitment.

The chain carries TRBV18 and TRBJ2-5; no clear D. This specimen was tumor tissue, taken after anti-PD-1 treatment. The clonotype comes from a human donor with basal cell carcinoma. CDR3: CASSSGNQETQYF. The CDR3 DNA follows: TGTGCCAGCTCAAGTGGGAATCAAGAGACCCAGTACTTC.